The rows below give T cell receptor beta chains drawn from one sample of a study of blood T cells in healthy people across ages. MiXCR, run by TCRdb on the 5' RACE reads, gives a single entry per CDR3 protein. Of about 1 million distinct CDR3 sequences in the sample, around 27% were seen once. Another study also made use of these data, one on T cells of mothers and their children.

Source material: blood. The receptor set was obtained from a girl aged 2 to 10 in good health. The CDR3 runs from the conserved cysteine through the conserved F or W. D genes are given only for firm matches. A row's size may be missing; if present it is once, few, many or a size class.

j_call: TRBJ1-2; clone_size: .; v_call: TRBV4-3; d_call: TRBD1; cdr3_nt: TGCGCCAGCAGCCAACATACACAGGGGACAGGTGGCTACACCTTC; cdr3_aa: CASSQHTQGTGGYTF
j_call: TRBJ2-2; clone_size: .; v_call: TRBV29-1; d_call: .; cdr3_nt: TGCAGCGTTGAAGCATCCGGGGAGCTGTTTTTT; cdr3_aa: CSVEASGELFF
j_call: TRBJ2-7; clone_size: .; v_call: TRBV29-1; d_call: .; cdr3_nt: TGCAGCGTTGAGGTCGATACAGCCTACGAGCAGTACTTC; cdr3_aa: CSVEVDTAYEQYF
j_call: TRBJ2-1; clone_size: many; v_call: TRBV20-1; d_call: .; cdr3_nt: TGCAGTGCTAGGGACAGCGAGCAGTTCTTC; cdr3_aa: CSARDSEQFF
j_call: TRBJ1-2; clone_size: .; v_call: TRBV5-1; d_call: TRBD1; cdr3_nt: TGCGCCAGCAGCTTGGTTGGGACAGGACGTGGCTACACCTTC; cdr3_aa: CASSLVGTGRGYTF
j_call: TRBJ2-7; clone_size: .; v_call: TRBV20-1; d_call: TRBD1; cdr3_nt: TGCAGTGCTGAAGGGACAGCGGTATCCTACGAGCAGTACTTC; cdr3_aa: CSAEGTAVSYEQYF
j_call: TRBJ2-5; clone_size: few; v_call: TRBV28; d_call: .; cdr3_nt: TGTGCCAGCAGTTTACTACCGACCCGGGAGACCCAGTACTTC; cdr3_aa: CASSLLPTRETQYF
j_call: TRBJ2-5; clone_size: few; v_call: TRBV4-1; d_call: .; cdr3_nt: TGCGCCAGCAGCCAAGGGGTTCCAGAGACCCAGTACTTC; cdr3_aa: CASSQGVPETQYF
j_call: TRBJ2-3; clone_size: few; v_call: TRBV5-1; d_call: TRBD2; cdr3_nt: TGCGCCAGCTATGGACTAGCGGGACAAGATACGCAGTATTTT; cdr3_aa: CASYGLAGQDTQYF
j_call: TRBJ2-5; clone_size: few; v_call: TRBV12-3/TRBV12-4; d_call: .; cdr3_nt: TGTGCCAGCAGAAGGGGGGACGGAGGAGGAAAGACCCAGTACTTC; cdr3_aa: CASRRGDGGGKTQYF
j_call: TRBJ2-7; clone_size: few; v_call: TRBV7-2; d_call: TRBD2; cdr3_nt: TGTGCCACCAAACTAGCGGGAGGGCCTCTCGAGCAGTACTTC; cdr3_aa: CATKLAGGPLEQYF
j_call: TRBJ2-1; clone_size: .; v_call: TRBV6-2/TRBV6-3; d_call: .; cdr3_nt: TGTGCCAGCACCCTTGCCCCCAGTGGCTACAATGAGCAGTTCTTC; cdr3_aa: CASTLAPSGYNEQFF
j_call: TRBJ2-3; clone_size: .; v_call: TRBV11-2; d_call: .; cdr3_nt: TGTGCCAGCAGCCATGCCGGGGGGCCAGATACGCGGTATTTT; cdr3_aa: CASSHAGGPDTRYF
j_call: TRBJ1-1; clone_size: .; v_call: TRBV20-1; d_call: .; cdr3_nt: TGCAGTGCTCCCCTTCCTAGGGGAACTGAAGCTTTCTTT; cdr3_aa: CSAPLPRGTEAFF
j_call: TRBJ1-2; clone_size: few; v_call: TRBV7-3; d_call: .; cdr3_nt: TGTGCCAGCAGCTTAACGAGTGACTATGGCTACACCTTC; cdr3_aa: CASSLTSDYGYTF
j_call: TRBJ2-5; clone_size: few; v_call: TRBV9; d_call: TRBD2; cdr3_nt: TGTGCCAGCAGCCCAGACGCTAGCGGGGGTGACCAAGAGACCCAGTACTTC; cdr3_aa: CASSPDASGGDQETQYF
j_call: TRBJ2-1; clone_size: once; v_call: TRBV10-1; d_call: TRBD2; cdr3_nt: TGCGCCAGCAGTGAGTCGGTTGCGGGAGTAAATGAGCAGTTCTTC; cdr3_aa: CASSESVAGVNEQFF
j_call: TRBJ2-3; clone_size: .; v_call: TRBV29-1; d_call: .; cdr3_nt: TGCAGCGTCGGATTTGGGGGATCCACAGATACGCAGTATTTT; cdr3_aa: CSVGFGGSTDTQYF
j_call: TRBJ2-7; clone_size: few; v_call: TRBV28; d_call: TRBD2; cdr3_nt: TGTGCCAGCAGTTTCCCCTCGGCGGGAGCAAACTACGAGCAGTACTTC; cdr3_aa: CASSFPSAGANYEQYF
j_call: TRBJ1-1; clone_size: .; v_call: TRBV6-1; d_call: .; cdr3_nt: TGTGCCAGCAGTGACGCGGGGGCGAAAGCTTTCTTT; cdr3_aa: CASSDAGAKAFF
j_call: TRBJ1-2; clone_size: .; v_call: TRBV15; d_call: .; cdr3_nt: TGTGCCACCATGAACCAAGGCTATGGCTACACCTTC; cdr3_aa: CATMNQGYGYTF
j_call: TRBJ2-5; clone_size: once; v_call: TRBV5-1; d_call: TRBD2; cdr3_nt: TGCGCCAGCAGGGGACTAGCGGGAGATGCTGGGACCCAGTACTTC; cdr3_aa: CASRGLAGDAGTQYF
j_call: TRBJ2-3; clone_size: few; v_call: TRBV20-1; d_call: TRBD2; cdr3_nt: TGCAGTGCTAGACTTGGACTAGCGGAGGTCACAGATACGCAGTATTTT; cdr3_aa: CSARLGLAEVTDTQYF
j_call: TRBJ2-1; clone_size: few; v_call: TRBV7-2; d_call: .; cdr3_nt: TGTGCCAGCAGCACGGATCCCGGGGGATACAATGAGCAGTTCTTC; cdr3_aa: CASSTDPGGYNEQFF
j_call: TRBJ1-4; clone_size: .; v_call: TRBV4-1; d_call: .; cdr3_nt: TGCGCCAGCAGCCAACCTGCGGCGGGACCAAAACTGTTTTTT; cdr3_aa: CASSQPAAGPKLFF
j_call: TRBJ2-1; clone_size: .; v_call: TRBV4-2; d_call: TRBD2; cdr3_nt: TGTGCCAGCAGCCCCATGGGGACAAATAGCGGGAGTCGCAACAATGAGCAGTTCTTC; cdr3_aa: CASSPMGTNSGSRNNEQFF
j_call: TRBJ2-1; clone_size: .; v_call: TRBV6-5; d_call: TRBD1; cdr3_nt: TGTGCCAGCAGTTTCCCCGGGACAGGGGGCAGGGGTGAGCAGTTCTTC; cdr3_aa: CASSFPGTGGRGEQFF
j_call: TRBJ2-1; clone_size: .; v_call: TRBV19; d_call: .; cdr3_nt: TGTGCCAGTAGTATCGATACCGGGACACCTAATGAGCAGTTCTTC; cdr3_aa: CASSIDTGTPNEQFF
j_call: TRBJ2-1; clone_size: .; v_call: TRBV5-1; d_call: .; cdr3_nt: TGCGCCAGCACCTCGGGGGGCGGCTTCTACAATGAGCAGTTCTTC; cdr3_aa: CASTSGGGFYNEQFF
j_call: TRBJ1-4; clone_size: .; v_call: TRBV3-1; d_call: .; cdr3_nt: TGTGCCAGCAGCCACGGCCCCGGGACGGAAGATGAAAAACTGTTTTTT; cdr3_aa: CASSHGPGTEDEKLFF
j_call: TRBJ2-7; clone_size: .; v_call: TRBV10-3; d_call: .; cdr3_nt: TGTGCCATCAGTGATGGACAGACCCCCTACGAGCAGTACTTC; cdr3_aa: CAISDGQTPYEQYF
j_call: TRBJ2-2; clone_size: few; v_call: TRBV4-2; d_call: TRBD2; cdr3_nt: TGTGCCAGCAGCCAAGATCCCGGGGAGGGGACCGGGGAGCTGTTTTTT; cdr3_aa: CASSQDPGEGTGELFF
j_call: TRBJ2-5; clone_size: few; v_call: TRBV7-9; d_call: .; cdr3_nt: TGTGCCAGCAGCTTAGACCTCCCGACCCAGTACTTC; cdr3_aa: CASSLDLPTQYF
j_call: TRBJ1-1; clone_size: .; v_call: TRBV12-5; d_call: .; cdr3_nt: TGTGCTAGTGGCCAGACAAGGACTGAAGCTTTCTTT; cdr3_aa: CASGQTRTEAFF
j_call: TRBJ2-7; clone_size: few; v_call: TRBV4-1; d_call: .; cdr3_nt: TGCGCCAGCAGCCATCTTGGGGGCATGATCTACGAGCAGTACTTC; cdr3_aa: CASSHLGGMIYEQYF
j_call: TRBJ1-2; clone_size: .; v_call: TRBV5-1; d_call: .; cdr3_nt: TGCGCCAGCAGCTTGGACGGAGGGGCGAGTGGCTACACCTTC; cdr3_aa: CASSLDGGASGYTF
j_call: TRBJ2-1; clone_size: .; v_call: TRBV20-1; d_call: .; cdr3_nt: TGCAGTGCCCTGGACTCAGGAGGCAGGGGAAATGAGCAGTTCTTC; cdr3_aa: CSALDSGGRGNEQFF
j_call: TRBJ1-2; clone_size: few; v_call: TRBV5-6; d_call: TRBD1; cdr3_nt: TGTGCCAGCAGCCAGGACAGGGGGCGAGGTGACTACACCTTC; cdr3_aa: CASSQDRGRGDYTF
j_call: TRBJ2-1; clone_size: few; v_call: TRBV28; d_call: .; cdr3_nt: TGTGCCAGCAGTTTATTAGCTACTGAGCAGTTCTTC; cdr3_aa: CASSLLATEQFF
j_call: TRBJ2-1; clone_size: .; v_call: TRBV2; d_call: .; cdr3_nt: TGTGCCAGCAAGGGATGGGGGGTAAGGGGCAATGAGCAGTTCTTC; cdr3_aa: CASKGWGVRGNEQFF
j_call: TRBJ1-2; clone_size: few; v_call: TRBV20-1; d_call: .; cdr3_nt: TGCAGTGCTAGAGTAGTGGGACTTAGCTATGGCTACACCTTC; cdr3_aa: CSARVVGLSYGYTF
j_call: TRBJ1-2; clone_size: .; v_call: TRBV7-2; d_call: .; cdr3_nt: TGTGCCAGCAGCTTAGCGGGGGTAGGAACGAACACCTTC; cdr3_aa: CASSLAGVGTNTF
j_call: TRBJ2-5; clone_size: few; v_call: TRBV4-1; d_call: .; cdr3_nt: TGCGCCAGCAGCCCCTTGAGTTTGGGACAAGAGACCCAGTACTTC; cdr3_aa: CASSPLSLGQETQYF
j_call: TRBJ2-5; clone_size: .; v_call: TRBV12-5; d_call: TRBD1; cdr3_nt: TGTGCTAGTGGTGGGACAGTGAGAGAGACCCAGTACTTC; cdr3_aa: CASGGTVRETQYF
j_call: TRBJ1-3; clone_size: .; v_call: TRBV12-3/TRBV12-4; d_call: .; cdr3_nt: TGTGCCAGCAGTCCCCCCCTGTGGATGTCGGGTGGTAGCACCATATATTTT; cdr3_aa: CASSPPLWMSGGSTIYF
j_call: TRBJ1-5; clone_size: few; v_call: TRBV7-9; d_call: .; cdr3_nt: TGTGCCAGCAGCCCATCCGGGTCAGGGGAGTTATTGGCCCAGCATTTT; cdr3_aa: CASSPSGSGELLAQHF
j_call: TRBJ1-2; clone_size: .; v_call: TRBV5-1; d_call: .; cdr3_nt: TGCGCCAGCAGCTCCGAGTTAGGACGGAGAAATGGCTACACCTTC; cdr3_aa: CASSSELGRRNGYTF
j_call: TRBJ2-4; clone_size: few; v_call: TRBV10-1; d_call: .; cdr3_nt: TGCGCCAGCAGGAACAGGGAAGCCAAAAACATTCAGTACTTC; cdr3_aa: CASRNREAKNIQYF
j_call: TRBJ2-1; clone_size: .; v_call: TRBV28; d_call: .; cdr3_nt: TGTGCCAGCAGTTTATCGGGGAAGTCCTACAATGAGCAGTTCTTC; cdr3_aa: CASSLSGKSYNEQFF
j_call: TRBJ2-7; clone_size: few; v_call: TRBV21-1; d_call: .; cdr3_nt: TGTGCCAGCAGCAAAGCGAGGGCCCCCTTGATCTACGAGCAGTACTTC; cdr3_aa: CASSKARAPLIYEQYF
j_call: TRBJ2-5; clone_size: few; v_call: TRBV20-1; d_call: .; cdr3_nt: TGCAGTGCTGGACTGTCTCAAGAGACCCAGTACTTC; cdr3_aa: CSAGLSQETQYF
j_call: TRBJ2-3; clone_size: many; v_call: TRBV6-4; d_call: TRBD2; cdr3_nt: TGTGCCAGCAGTGAAGCGGGAGGGCCAGCAGATACGCAGTATTTT; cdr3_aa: CASSEAGGPADTQYF
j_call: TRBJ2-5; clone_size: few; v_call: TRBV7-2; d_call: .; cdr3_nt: TGTGCCAGCAGCTCTTTTCGGGGGACCACACAAGAGACCCAGTACTTC; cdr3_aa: CASSSFRGTTQETQYF
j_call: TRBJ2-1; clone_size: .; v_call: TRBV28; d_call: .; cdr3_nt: TGTGCCGCCCACACGCTGATCGGGGTCCATGAGCAGTTCTTC; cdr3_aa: CAAHTLIGVHEQFF
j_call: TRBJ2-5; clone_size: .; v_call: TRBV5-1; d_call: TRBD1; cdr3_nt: TGCGCCAGCAGCTCCGAGACAGGGTCGGGGACCCAGTACTTC; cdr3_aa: CASSSETGSGTQYF
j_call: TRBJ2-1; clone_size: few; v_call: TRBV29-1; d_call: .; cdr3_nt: TGCAGCGTTGCGGGGACCCAGACAGGCTCCAAACTTTACAATGAGCAGTTCTTC; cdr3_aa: CSVAGTQTGSKLYNEQFF
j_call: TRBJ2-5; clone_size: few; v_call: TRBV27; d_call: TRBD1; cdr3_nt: TGTGCCAGCAGCGTCGACAGGGATAAAGAGACCCAGTACTTC; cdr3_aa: CASSVDRDKETQYF
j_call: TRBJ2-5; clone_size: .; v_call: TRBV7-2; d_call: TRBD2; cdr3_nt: TGTGCCAGCAGCTTACTAGCGGGAGTAGCAGAGACCCAGTACTTC; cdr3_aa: CASSLLAGVAETQYF
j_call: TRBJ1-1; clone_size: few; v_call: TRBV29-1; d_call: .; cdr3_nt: TGCAGCGTACGAGGTGGGGCCCCTGAACAGGGCGGAAAAGCTTTCTTT; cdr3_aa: CSVRGGAPEQGGKAFF
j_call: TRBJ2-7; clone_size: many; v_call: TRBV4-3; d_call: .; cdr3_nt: TGCGCCAGCAGCCAAGATGGGGCCGGGGTGAACGAGCAGTACTTC; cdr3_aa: CASSQDGAGVNEQYF